This is a list of T cell receptor beta chains from one sample in a study of T cell responses to AZD1222 COVID-19 vaccine. Sequencing was performed with immunoSEQ multiplex PCR; in TCRdb, only in-frame clones are kept and a portion is missing. This table holds around 140,000 clones, about 92% found once. Sample: peripheral blood, taken after recovery from COVID-19. These receptors were collected from an adult who had recovered from COVID-19. CDR3s include the opening cysteine and the closing phenylalanine or tryptophan. The D gene is left open where the match is weak. Rows may omit the clone size; those that give it use once, few, many or a size class.

cdr3_aa: CASSSGTGVPEAFF; cdr3_nt: TGTGCCAGCAGTTCCGGGACAGGGGTCCCTGAAGCTTTCTTT; d_call: TRBD1; clone_size: NA; j_call: TRBJ1-1; v_call: TRBV2
cdr3_aa: CASSSTTGGGNTEAFF; cdr3_nt: TGTGCCAGCAGTTCTACGACAGGGGGGGGGAACACTGAAGCTTTCTTT; d_call: TRBD1; clone_size: NA; j_call: TRBJ1-1; v_call: TRBV6-5
cdr3_aa: CASSSGLTYEQYF; cdr3_nt: TGTGCCAGCAGCTCTGGACTAACCTACGAGCAGTACTTC; d_call: NA; clone_size: NA; j_call: TRBJ2-7; v_call: TRBV27
cdr3_aa: CSVEDWQGWSETQYF; cdr3_nt: TGCAGCGTTGAAGATTGGCAGGGTTGGTCCGAGACCCAGTACTTC; d_call: NA; clone_size: NA; j_call: TRBJ2-5; v_call: TRBV29-1
cdr3_aa: CASSPGTGNNSPLHF; cdr3_nt: TGCGCCAGCAGCCCCGGGACAGGGAATAATTCACCCCTCCACTTT; d_call: TRBD1; clone_size: NA; j_call: TRBJ1-6; v_call: TRBV5-1
cdr3_aa: CASSDSGQGSTALHF; cdr3_nt: TGTGCCAGCAGTGACTCCGGACAGGGCTCTACAGCCCTCCACTTT; d_call: TRBD1; clone_size: few; j_call: TRBJ1-6; v_call: TRBV6-4
cdr3_aa: CASSLGQDSYEQYF; cdr3_nt: TGTGCCAGCAGCTTAGGGCAGGACAGCTACGAGCAGTACTTC; d_call: NA; clone_size: once; j_call: TRBJ2-7; v_call: TRBV5-6
cdr3_aa: CASARGLADTDTQYF; cdr3_nt: TGTGCCAGCGCACGTGGGCTAGCGGACACAGATACGCAGTATTTT; d_call: TRBD2; clone_size: NA; j_call: TRBJ2-3; v_call: TRBV11-3
cdr3_aa: CASSLRGTSFSYEQYF; cdr3_nt: TGTGCCAGCAGCTTACGGGGGACTAGCTTCTCCTACGAGCAGTACTTC; d_call: TRBD2; clone_size: NA; j_call: TRBJ2-7; v_call: TRBV7-3
cdr3_aa: CASSWQGITNTEAFF; cdr3_nt: TGTGCCAGCAGTTGGCAGGGGATTACGAACACTGAAGCTTTCTTT; d_call: NA; clone_size: NA; j_call: TRBJ1-1; v_call: TRBV28
cdr3_aa: CASSQDRGYEQYF; cdr3_nt: TGTGCCAGCAGCCAAGATCGGGGGTACGAGCAGTACTTC; d_call: NA; clone_size: NA; j_call: TRBJ2-7; v_call: TRBV3-1/TRBV3-2
cdr3_aa: CASSLTAGGAYEQYF; cdr3_nt: TGCGCCAGCAGCTTAACAGCGGGAGGAGCCTACGAGCAGTACTTC; d_call: TRBD2; clone_size: NA; j_call: TRBJ2-7; v_call: TRBV5-1
cdr3_aa: CASSQGGRSYEQYF; cdr3_nt: TGTGCCAGCAGCCAAGGGGGTCGCTCCTACGAGCAGTACTTC; d_call: NA; clone_size: NA; j_call: TRBJ2-7; v_call: TRBV3-1/TRBV3-2
cdr3_aa: CASSEPGGYEQFF; cdr3_nt: TGTGCCAGCAGTGAACCAGGGGGCTATGAGCAGTTCTTC; d_call: TRBD1; clone_size: NA; j_call: TRBJ2-1; v_call: TRBV6-1
cdr3_aa: CASSFRQGIDTQYF; cdr3_nt: TGTGCCAGCAGCTTTCGACAGGGAATAGATACGCAGTATTTT; d_call: TRBD1; clone_size: NA; j_call: TRBJ2-3; v_call: TRBV7-8
cdr3_aa: CASSQRSYEQYF; cdr3_nt: TGTGCCAGCAGCCAGAGGTCCTACGAGCAGTACTTC; d_call: NA; clone_size: NA; j_call: TRBJ2-7; v_call: TRBV3-1/TRBV3-2
cdr3_aa: CASADPGGLNTGELFF; cdr3_nt: TGTGCCAGCGCGGATCCAGGGGGCCTGAACACCGGGGAGCTGTTTTTT; d_call: TRBD1; clone_size: NA; j_call: TRBJ2-2; v_call: TRBV19
cdr3_aa: CASSSTDQPQHF; cdr3_nt: TGTGCCAGCAGTTCGACCGATCAGCCCCAGCATTTT; d_call: NA; clone_size: few; j_call: TRBJ1-5; v_call: TRBV12-3/TRBV12-4
cdr3_aa: CSVVWTVSYEQYF; cdr3_nt: TGCAGCGTTGTATGGACAGTGTCCTACGAGCAGTACTTC; d_call: NA; clone_size: NA; j_call: TRBJ2-7; v_call: TRBV29-1
cdr3_aa: CASSRAIAGAYQETQYF; cdr3_nt: TGCGCCAGCAGCCGGGCCATAGCGGGAGCTTACCAAGAGACCCAGTACTTC; d_call: TRBD2; clone_size: NA; j_call: TRBJ2-5; v_call: TRBV5-1
cdr3_aa: CASSPQLAGGLDEQYF; cdr3_nt: TGTGCCAGCAGCCCGCAACTAGCGGGAGGGCTCGACGAGCAGTACTTC; d_call: TRBD2; clone_size: NA; j_call: TRBJ2-7; v_call: TRBV7-3
cdr3_aa: CASRNTPGTSGYTDTQYF; cdr3_nt: TGTGCCAGCAGAAATACCCCTGGGACTAGCGGCTACACAGATACGCAGTATTTT; d_call: TRBD2; clone_size: NA; j_call: TRBJ2-3; v_call: TRBV28
cdr3_aa: CASSVDRDSGNTIYF; cdr3_nt: TGTGCCAGTAGTGTCGACAGGGACTCTGGAAACACCATATATTTT; d_call: TRBD1; clone_size: NA; j_call: TRBJ1-3; v_call: TRBV19
cdr3_aa: CASREGPNTGELFF; cdr3_nt: TGTGCCAGCAGGGAGGGGCCGAACACCGGGGAGCTGTTTTTT; d_call: NA; clone_size: once; j_call: TRBJ2-2; v_call: TRBV11-3
cdr3_aa: CASSLLAGNTPYNEQFF; cdr3_nt: TGTGCCAGCAGCTTACTAGCGGGGAATACCCCATACAATGAGCAGTTCTTC; d_call: TRBD2; clone_size: NA; j_call: TRBJ2-1; v_call: TRBV7-3
cdr3_aa: CASSRTVFYNEQFF; cdr3_nt: TGTGCCAGCAGTCGAACCGTGTTCTACAATGAGCAGTTCTTC; d_call: NA; clone_size: NA; j_call: TRBJ2-1; v_call: TRBV3-1/TRBV3-2
cdr3_aa: CATSRGRSFPGNTIYF; cdr3_nt: TGTGCCACCAGCAGAGGCAGGAGCTTCCCTGGAAACACCATATATTTT; d_call: NA; clone_size: NA; j_call: TRBJ1-3; v_call: TRBV15
cdr3_aa: CASSLGPGGAYEQYF; cdr3_nt: TGTGCCAGCAGCTTAGGTCCAGGGGGCGCGTACGAGCAGTACTTC; d_call: TRBD1; clone_size: NA; j_call: TRBJ2-7; v_call: TRBV11-3
cdr3_aa: CASTTSGLGNEKLFF; cdr3_nt: TGCGCCAGCACGACCTCCGGGTTAGGGAATGAAAAACTGTTTTTT; d_call: NA; clone_size: NA; j_call: TRBJ1-4; v_call: TRBV5-1
cdr3_aa: CASSDPGAGYGYTF; cdr3_nt: TGCGCCAGCAGTGACCCGGGGGCGGGCTATGGCTACACCTTC; d_call: NA; clone_size: NA; j_call: TRBJ1-2; v_call: TRBV10-2
cdr3_aa: CASSGTTRNYNEQFF; cdr3_nt: TGTGCCAGCAGTGGGACTACACGAAACTACAATGAGCAGTTCTTC; d_call: TRBD2; clone_size: NA; j_call: TRBJ2-1; v_call: TRBV5-4
cdr3_aa: CASSRNRGLRHNEQFF; cdr3_nt: TGTGCCAGCAGCCGTAACAGGGGCTTGAGGCACAATGAGCAGTTCTTC; d_call: TRBD1; clone_size: once; j_call: TRBJ2-1; v_call: TRBV5-6
cdr3_aa: CSAFPGTNTGELFF; cdr3_nt: TGCAGCGCATTCCCGGGGACGAACACCGGGGAGCTGTTTTTT; d_call: NA; clone_size: NA; j_call: TRBJ2-2; v_call: TRBV29-1
cdr3_aa: CASKNRVNEQYF; cdr3_nt: TGTGCCAGCAAAAACAGGGTGAACGAGCAGTACTTC; d_call: NA; clone_size: NA; j_call: TRBJ2-7; v_call: TRBV2
cdr3_aa: CASSQQGGEKLFF; cdr3_nt: TGTGCCAGCAGCCAGCAGGGCGGCGAAAAACTGTTTTTT; d_call: NA; clone_size: NA; j_call: TRBJ1-4; v_call: TRBV3-1/TRBV3-2
cdr3_aa: CASSLGVEQYF; cdr3_nt: TGTGCCAGCAGTTTAGGGGTCGAGCAGTACTTC; d_call: NA; clone_size: NA; j_call: TRBJ2-7; v_call: TRBV28
cdr3_aa: CASSLYLGPDTQYF; cdr3_nt: TGTGCCAGCAGTTTATATCTGGGTCCAGATACGCAGTATTTT; d_call: NA; clone_size: NA; j_call: TRBJ2-3; v_call: TRBV27
cdr3_aa: CASGLTGGSETQYF; cdr3_nt: TGCGCCAGCGGCCTGACGGGGGGCAGTGAGACCCAGTACTTC; d_call: NA; clone_size: NA; j_call: TRBJ2-5; v_call: TRBV5-1
cdr3_aa: CAWSEGGQETQYF; cdr3_nt: TGTGCCTGGAGTGAGGGGGGCCAAGAGACCCAGTACTTC; d_call: NA; clone_size: NA; j_call: TRBJ2-5; v_call: TRBV30
cdr3_aa: CASSGAPPWAGGYTF; cdr3_nt: TGTGCCAGCAGCGGTGCCCCCCCCTGGGCTGGGGGCTACACCTTC; d_call: NA; clone_size: NA; j_call: TRBJ1-2; v_call: TRBV9
cdr3_aa: CASSPGTSVAYEQYF; cdr3_nt: TGTGCCAGCAGCCCTGGGACTAGCGTCGCCTACGAGCAGTACTTC; d_call: TRBD2; clone_size: NA; j_call: TRBJ2-7; v_call: TRBV7-2
cdr3_aa: CASTNPQSYNQPQHF; cdr3_nt: TGTGCCAGTACAAACCCCCAGTCGTACAATCAGCCCCAGCATTTT; d_call: NA; clone_size: NA; j_call: TRBJ1-5; v_call: TRBV19
cdr3_aa: CASSLVTARGYGYTF; cdr3_nt: TGTGCCAGCAGCTTAGTTACGGCGCGGGGCTATGGCTACACCTTC; d_call: NA; clone_size: NA; j_call: TRBJ1-2; v_call: TRBV7-9
cdr3_aa: CASRPRGRPNEKLFF; cdr3_nt: TGTGCCAGCAGGCCCAGGGGGCGGCCTAATGAAAAACTGTTTTTT; d_call: TRBD1; clone_size: NA; j_call: TRBJ1-4; v_call: TRBV28
cdr3_aa: CASSQVPGRSYEQYF; cdr3_nt: TGTGCCAGCAGCCAAGTACCAGGGCGATCCTACGAGCAGTACTTC; d_call: NA; clone_size: NA; j_call: TRBJ2-7; v_call: TRBV3-1/TRBV3-2
cdr3_aa: CASSTGLASNEQFF; cdr3_nt: TGTGCCAGCAGTACGGGACTAGCGAGCAATGAGCAGTTCTTC; d_call: TRBD2; clone_size: NA; j_call: TRBJ2-1; v_call: TRBV6-5